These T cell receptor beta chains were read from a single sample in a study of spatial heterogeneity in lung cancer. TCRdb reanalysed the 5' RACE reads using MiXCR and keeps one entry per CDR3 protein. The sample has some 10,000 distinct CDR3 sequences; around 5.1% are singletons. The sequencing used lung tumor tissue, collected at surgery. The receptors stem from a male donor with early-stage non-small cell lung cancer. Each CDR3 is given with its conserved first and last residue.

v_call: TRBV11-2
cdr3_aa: CASSPWLAAYEQYF

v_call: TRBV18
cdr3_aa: CASSPGATNTEAFF

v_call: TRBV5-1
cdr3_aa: CASSLQPGPNQPQHF

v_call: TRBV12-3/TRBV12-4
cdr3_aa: CASSPRPRGGELFF

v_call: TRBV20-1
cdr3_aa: CSAARGRVAGGYTF

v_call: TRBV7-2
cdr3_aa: CASSPQSSTDTQYF

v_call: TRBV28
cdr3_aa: CASSLPGTARTGELFF

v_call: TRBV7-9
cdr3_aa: CATKSGTGDTGELFF

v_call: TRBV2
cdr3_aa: CASRRGQGLGGELFF

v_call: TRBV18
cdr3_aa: CASSPAARNTEAFF

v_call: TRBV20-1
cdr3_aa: CSATGGADNEQFF

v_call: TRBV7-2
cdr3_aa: CASSLVTGGINTEAFF

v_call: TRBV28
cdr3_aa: CASRRTSGSSLGEQYF

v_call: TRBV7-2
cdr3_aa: CASSLYYSPDQPQHF

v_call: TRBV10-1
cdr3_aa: CASSSQGLNTEAFF

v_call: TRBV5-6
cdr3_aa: CASSLVVAADTQYF

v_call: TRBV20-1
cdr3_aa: CSARKDTDTQYF

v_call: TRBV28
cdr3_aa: CASREGVLNSPLHF

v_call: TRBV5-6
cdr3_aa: CASSLRRGLRNTEAFF

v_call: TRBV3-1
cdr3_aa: CASSRGQGSYEQYF

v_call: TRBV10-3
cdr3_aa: CAISMRGYQETQYF

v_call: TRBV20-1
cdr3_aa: CSASRRMQTQYF

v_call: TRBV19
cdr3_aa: CASSMPSYGYTF

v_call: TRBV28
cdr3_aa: CASSWTSGARTDTQYF

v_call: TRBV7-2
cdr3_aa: CASSYRTVAKNIQYF

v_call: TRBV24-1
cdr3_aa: CATSHVNTDTQYF

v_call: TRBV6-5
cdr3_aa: CASSLWKGTEAFF

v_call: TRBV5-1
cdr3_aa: CASSLVDRGPNEQFF

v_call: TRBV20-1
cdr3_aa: CSAGRTGQNGNQPQHF

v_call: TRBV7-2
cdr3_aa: CASSLADPVNTEAFF

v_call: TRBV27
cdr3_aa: CASSPGLPGVYF

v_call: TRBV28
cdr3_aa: CASRPTRQVVGSPLHF

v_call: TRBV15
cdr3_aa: CATSRGRVNEKLFF

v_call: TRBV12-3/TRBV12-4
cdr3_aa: CASRGGHRTDTQYF

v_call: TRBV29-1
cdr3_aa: CSVEVTGPETQYF

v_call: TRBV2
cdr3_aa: CASSEKGGSGANVLTF

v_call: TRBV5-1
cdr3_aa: CASSSGGAADTQYF

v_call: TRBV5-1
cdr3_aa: CASTMTGPEQYF

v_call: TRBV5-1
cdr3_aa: CASTPGRSTGSPLHF

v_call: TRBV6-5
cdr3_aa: CASRRAGYNEQFF

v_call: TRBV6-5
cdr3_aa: CASSYNRDTEAFF

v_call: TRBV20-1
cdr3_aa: CSAGLAGADTQYF

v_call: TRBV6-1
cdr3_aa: CAISQGTDQPQHF

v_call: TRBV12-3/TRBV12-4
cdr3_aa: CASSLSGQGTDTQYF